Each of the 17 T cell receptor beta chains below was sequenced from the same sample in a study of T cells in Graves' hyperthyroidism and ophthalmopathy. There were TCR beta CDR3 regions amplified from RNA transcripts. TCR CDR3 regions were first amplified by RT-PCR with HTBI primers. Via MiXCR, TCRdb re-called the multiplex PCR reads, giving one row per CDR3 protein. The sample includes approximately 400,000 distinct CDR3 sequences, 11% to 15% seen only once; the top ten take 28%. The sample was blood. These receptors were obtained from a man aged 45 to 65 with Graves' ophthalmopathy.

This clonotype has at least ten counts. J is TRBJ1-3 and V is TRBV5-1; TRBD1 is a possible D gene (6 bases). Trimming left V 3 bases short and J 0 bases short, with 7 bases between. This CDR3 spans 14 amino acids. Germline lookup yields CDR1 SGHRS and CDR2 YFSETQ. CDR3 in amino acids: CASSSQGSGNTIYF. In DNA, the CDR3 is TGCGCCAGCAGCTCACAGGGCTCTGGAAACACCATATATTTT. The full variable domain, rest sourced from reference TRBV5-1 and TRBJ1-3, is KAGVTQTPRYLIKTRGQQVTLSCSPISGHRSVSWYQQTPGQGLQFLFEYFSETQRNKGNFPGRFSGRQFSNSRSEMNVSTLELGDSALYLCASSSQGSGNTIYFGEGSWLTVV.

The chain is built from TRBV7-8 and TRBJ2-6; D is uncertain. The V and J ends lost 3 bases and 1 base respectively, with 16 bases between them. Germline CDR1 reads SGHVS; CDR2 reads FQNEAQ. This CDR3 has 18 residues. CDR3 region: CASSFRFGVGSGANVLTF. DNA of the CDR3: TGTGCCAGCAGCTTTAGGTTTGGGGTTGGGTCTGGGGCCAACGTCCTGACTTTC.

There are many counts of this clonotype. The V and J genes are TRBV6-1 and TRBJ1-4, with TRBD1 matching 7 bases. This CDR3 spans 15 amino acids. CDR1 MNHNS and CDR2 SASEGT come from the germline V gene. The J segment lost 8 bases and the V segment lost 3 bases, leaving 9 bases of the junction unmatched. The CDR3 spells CASSEAGTAREKLFF. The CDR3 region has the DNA TGTGCCAGCAGTGAGGCCGGGACAGCGCGGGAAAAACTGTTTTTT.

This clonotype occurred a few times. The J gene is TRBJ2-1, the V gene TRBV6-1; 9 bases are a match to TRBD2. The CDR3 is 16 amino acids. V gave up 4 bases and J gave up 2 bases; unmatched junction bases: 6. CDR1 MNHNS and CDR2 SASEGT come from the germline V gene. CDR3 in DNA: TGTGCCAGCAGTGGACTAGCGGACAGTCCCTACAATGAGCAGTTCTTC. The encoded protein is CASSGLADSPYNEQFF.

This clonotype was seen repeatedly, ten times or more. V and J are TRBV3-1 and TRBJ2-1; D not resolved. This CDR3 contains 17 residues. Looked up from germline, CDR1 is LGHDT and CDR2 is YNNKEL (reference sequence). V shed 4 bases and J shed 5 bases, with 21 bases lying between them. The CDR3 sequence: CASSPPDPGPVHNEQFF. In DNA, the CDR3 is TGTGCCAGCAGCCCACCCGACCCCGGCCCGGTACACAATGAGCAGTTCTTC.

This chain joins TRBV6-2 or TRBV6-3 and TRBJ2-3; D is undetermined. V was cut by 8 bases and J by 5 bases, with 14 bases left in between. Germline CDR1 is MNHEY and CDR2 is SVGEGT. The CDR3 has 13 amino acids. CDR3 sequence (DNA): TGTGCCAGCGGGGATACTGCCAAAGATACGCAGTATTTT. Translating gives CASGDTAKDTQYF.

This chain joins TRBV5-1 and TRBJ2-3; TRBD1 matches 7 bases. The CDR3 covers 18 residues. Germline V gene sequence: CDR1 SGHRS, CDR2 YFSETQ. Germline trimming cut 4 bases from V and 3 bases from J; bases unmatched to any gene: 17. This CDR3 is CASSVHRQGLPPTDTQYF. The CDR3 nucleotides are TGCGCCAGCAGCGTACACCGACAGGGTTTACCCCCAACAGATACGCAGTATTTT.

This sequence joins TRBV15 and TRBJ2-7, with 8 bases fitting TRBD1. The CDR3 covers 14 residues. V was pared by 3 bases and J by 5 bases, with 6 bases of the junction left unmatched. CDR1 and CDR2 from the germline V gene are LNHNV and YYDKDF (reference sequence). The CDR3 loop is CATSSGDRKNEQYF. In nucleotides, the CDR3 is TGTGCCACCAGCAGCGGGGACAGGAAAAACGAGCAGTACTTC.

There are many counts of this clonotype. CDR3 in amino acids: CASTDSGNTIYF. CDR3 nucleotide sequence: TGTGCCAGCACGGATTCTGGAAACACCATATATTTT. This chain connects TRBV12-3 or TRBV12-4 to TRBJ1-3; no clear D. Trimming pared 7 bases from V and 1 base from J, leaving 5 bases between. The CDR3 length is 12 residues.

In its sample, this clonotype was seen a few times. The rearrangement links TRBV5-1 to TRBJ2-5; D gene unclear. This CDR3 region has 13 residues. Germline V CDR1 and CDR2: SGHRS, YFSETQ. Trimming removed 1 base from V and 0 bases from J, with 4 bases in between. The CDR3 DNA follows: TGCGCCAGCAGCTTGACAGACCAAGAGACCCAGTACTTC. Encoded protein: CASSLTDQETQYF. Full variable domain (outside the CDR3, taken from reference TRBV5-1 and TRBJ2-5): KAGVTQTPRYLIKTRGQQVTLSCSPISGHRSVSWYQQTPGQGLQFLFEYFSETQRNKGNFPGRFSGRQFSNSRSEMNVSTLELGDSALYLCASSLTDQETQYFGPGTRLLVL.

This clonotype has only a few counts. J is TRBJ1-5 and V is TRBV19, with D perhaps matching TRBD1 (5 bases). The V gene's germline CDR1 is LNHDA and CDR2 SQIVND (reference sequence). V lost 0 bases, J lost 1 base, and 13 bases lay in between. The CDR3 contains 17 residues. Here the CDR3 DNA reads TGTGCCAGTAGTATAGAACCCTACAGGAAGAGCAATCAGCCCCAGCATTTT. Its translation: CASSIEPYRKSNQPQHF.

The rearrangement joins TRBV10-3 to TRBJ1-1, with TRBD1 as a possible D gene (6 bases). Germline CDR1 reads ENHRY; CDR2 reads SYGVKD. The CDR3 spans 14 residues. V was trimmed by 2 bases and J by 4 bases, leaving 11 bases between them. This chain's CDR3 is CAISENRVGTEAFF. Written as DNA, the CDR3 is TGTGCCATCAGTGAGAACAGGGTGGGCACTGAAGCTTTCTTT.

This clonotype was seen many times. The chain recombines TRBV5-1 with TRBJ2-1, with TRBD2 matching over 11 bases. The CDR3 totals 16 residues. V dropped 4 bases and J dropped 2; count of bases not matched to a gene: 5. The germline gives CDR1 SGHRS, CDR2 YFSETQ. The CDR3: CASSRGTSGPYNEQFF. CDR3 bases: TGCGCCAGCAGCCGAGGGACTAGCGGACCCTACAATGAGCAGTTCTTC.

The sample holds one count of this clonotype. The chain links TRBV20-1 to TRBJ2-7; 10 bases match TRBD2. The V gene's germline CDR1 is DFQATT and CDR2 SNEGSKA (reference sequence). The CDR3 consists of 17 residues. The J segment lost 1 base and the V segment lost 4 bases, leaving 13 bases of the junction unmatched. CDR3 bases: TGCAGTGCTAAGGCCGACACCGGGACTAGCGTATCCTACGAGCAGTACTTC. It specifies CSAKADTGTSVSYEQYF.

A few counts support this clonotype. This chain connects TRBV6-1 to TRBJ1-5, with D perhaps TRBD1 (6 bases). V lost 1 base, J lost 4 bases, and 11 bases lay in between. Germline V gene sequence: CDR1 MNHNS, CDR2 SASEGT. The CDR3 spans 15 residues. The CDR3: CASSEDWTVNQPQHF. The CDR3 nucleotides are TGTGCCAGCAGTGAAGATTGGACAGTAAATCAGCCCCAGCATTTT.

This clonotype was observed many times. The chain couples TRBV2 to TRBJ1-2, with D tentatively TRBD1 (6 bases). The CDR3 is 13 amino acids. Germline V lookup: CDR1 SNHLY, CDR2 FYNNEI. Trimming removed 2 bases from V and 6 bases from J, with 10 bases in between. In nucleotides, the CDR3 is TGTGCCAGCAGTGAATCGGGGGGCCATGGCTACACCTTC. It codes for CASSESGGHGYTF.

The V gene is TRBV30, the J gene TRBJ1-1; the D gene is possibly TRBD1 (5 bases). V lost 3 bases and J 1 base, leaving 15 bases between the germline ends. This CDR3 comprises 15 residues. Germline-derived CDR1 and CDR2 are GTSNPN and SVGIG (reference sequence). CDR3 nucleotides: TGTGCCTGGAGGGACACGGGACGCCCGAACACTGAAGCTTTCTTT. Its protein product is CAWRDTGRPNTEAFF. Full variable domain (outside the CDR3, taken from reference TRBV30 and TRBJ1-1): SQTIHQWPATLVQPVGSPLSLECTVEGTSNPNLYWYRQAAGRGLQLLFYSVGIGQISSEVPQNLSASRPQDRQFILSSKKLLLSDSGFYLCAWRDTGRPNTEAFFGQGTRLTVV.